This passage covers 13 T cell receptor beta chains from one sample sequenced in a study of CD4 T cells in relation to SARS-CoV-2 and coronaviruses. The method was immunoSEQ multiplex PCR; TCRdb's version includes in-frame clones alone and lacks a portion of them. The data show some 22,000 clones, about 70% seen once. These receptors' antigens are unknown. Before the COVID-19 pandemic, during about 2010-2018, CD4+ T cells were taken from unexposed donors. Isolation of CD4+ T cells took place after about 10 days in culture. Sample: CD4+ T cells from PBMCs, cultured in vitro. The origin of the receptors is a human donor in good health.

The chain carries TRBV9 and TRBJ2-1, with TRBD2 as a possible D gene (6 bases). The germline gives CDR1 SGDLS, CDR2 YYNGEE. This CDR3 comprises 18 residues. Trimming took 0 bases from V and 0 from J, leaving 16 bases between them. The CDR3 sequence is CASSVDLASSLSYNEQFF. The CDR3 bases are TGTGCCAGCAGCGTAGACCTAGCGAGCAGCCTCTCCTACAATGAGCAGTTCTTC.

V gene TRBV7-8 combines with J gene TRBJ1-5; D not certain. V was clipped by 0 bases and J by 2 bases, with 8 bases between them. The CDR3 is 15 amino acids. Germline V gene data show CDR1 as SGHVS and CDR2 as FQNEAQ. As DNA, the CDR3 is TGTGCCAGCAGCTTAGCGCGACAAGGCAATCAGCCCCAGCATTTT. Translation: CASSLARQGNQPQHF.

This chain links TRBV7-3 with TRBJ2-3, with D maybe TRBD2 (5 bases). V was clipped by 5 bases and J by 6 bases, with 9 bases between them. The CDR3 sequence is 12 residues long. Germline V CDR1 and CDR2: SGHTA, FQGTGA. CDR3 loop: CASSPPGDTQYF. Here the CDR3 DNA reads TGTGCCAGCAGCCCGCCGGGGGATACGCAGTATTTT.

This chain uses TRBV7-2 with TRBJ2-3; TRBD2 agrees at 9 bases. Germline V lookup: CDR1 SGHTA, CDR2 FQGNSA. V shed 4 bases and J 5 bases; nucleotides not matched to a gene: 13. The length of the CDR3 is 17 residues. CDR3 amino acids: CASSYGGAGGLGDTQYF. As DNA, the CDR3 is TGTGCCAGCAGCTACGGAGGCGCGGGGGGGCTTGGAGATACGCAGTATTTT.

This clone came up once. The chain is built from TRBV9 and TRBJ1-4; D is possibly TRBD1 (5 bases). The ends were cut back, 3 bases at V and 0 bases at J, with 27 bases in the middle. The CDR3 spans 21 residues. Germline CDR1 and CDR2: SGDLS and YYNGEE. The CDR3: CASSGGPGVVTGGATNEKLFF. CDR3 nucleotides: TGTGCCAGCAGCGGCGGCCCCGGAGTAGTAACAGGCGGGGCAACTAATGAAAAACTGTTTTTT. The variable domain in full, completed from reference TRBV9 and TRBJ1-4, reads DSGVTQTPKHLITATGQRVTLRCSPRSGDLSVYWYQQSLDQGLQFLIQYYNGEERAKGNILERFSAQQFPDLHSELNLSSLELGDSALYFCASSGGPGVVTGGATNEKLFFGSGTQLSVL.

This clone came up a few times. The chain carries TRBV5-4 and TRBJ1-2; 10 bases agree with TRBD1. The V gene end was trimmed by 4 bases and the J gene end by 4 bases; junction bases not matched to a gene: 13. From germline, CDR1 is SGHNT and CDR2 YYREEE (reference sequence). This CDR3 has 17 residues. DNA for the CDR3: TGTGCCAGCAGCCATAAAACGACAGGGGGCATAGGCTATGGCTACACCTTC. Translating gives CASSHKTTGGIGYGYTF.

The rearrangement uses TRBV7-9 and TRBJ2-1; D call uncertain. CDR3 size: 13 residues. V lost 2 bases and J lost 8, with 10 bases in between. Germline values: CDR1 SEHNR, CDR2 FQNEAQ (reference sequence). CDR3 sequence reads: CASSLLVGDEQFF. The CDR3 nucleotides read TGTGCCAGCAGCTTACTAGTAGGTGATGAGCAGTTCTTC.

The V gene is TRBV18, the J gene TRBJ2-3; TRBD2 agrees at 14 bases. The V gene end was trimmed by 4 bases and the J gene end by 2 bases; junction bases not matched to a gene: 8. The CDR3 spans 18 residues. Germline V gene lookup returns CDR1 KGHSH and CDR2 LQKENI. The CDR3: CASSLRGTSGGSTDTQYF. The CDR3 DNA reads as TGTGCCAGCTCACTAAGGGGGACTAGCGGGGGATCCACAGATACGCAGTATTTT. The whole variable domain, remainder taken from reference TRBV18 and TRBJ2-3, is NAGVMQNPRHLVRRRGQEARLRCSPMKGHSHVYWYRQLPEEGLKFMVYLQKENIIDESGMPKERFSAEFPKEGPSILRIQQVVRGDSAAYFCASSLRGTSGGSTDTQYFGPGTRLTVL.

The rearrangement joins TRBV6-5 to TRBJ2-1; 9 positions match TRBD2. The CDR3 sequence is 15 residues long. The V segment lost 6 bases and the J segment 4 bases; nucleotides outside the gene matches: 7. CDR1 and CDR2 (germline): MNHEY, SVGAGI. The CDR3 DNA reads TGTGCCAGCAGGGATAGCGGGGGCCCGTACAATGAGCAGTTCTTC. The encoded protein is CASRDSGGPYNEQFF.

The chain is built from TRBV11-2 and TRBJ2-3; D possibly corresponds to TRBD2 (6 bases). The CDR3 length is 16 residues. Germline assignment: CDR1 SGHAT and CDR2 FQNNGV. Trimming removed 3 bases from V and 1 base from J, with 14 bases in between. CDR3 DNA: TGTGCCAGCAGCTTCCCTACATGGAGGGGCACAGATACGCAGTATTTT. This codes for CASSFPTWRGTDTQYF.

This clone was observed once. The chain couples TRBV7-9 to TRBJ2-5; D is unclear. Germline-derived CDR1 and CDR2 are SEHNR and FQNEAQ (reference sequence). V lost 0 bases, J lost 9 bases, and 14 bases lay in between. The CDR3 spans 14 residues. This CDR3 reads CASSLAPPDEAQYF. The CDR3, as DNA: TGTGCCAGCAGCTTAGCACCCCCCGACGAGGCCCAGTACTTC.

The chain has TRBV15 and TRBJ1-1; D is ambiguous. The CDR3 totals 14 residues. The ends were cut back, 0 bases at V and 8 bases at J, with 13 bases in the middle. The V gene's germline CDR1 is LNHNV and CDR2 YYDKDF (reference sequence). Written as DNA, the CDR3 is TGTGCCACCAGCAGAGATTTTGTTGGGCGGGAAGCTTTCTTT. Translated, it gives CATSRDFVGREAFF.

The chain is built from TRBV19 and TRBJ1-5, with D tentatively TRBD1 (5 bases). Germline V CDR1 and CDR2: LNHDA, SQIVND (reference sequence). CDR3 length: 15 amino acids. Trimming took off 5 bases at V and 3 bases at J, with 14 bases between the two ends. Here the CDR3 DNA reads TGTGCCAGTAGTGGGCAGGGAAGAATCAATCAGCCCCAGCATTTT. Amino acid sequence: CASSGQGRINQPQHF.